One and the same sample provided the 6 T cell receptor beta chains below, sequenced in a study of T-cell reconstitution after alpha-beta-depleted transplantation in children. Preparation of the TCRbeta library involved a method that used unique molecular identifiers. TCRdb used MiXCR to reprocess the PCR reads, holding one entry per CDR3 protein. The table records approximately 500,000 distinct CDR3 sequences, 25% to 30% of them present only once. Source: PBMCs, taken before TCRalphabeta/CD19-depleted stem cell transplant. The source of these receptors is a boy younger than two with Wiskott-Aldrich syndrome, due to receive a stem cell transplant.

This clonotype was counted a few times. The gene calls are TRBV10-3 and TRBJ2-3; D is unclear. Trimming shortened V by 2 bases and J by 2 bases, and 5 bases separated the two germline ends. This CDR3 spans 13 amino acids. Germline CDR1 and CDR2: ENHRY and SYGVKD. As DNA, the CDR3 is TGTGCCATCAGTGAGCCCATCACAGATACGCAGTATTTT. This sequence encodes CAISEPITDTQYF.

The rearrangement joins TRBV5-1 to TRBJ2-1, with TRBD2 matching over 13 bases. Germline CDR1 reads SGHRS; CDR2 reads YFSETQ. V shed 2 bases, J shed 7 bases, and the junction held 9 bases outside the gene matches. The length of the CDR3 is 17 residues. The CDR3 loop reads CASSLPSTSGRENEQFF. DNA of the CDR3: TGCGCCAGCAGCTTACCATCCACTAGCGGGAGGGAAAATGAGCAGTTCTTC.

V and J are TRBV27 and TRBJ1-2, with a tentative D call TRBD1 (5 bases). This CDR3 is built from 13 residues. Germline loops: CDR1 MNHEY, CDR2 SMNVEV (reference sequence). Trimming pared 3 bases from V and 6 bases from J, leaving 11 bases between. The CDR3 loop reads CASSFWGRDGYTF. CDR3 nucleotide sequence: TGTGCCAGCAGTTTTTGGGGACGGGATGGCTACACCTTC.

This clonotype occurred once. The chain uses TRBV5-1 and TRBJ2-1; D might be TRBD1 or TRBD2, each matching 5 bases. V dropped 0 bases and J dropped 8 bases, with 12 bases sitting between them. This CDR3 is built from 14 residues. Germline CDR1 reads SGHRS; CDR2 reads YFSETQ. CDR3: CASSLGPGSDEQFF. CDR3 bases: TGCGCCAGCAGCTTGGGCCCAGGGAGCGATGAGCAGTTCTTC.

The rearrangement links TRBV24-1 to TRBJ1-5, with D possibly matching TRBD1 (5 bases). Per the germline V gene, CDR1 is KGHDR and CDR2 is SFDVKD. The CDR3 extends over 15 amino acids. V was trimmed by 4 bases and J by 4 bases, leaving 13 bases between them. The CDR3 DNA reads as TGTGCCACCAGTGAAGGCACCAGGGTGAATCAGCCCCAGCATTTT. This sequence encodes CATSEGTRVNQPQHF.

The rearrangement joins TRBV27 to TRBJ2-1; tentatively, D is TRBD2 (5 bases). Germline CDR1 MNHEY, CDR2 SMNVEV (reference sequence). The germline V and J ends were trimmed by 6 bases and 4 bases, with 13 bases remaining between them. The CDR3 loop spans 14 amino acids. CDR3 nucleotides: TGTGCCAGCAGCCTCCTCGGGAAATACAATGAGCAGTTCTTC. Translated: CASSLLGKYNEQFF.